This entry is about one T cell receptor (beta chain). CD45RO negativity and positive selection for CCR7 defined naive CD8 cells, a population that excluded terminally differentiated effector memory CD45RA+ cells. The sample is drawn from a study of shared clonotypes between healthy human individuals. In replicate PCRs of sorted subsets, 150 to 200 ng DNA, tens of thousands of T cell genomes, was used. Method: immunoSEQ multiplex PCR; TCRdb's copy keeps in-frame clones and lacks some. Seen here are about 2.2 million clones, 80% to 95% observed once, and the top ten hold approximately 1.7%. Sequencing was carried out using naive CD8+ T cells from PBMCs. The clonotype was recovered from a man aged 18 to 30 in good health. Some clones in this sample may be carry-over from other donors' samples.

The CDR3 DNA is TGTGCCAGCAGTGAAGTCGGCGGACTTCCTTCGTACCAAGAGACCCAGTACTTC. This codes for CASSEVGGLPSYQETQYF. V gene TRBV25-1 combines with J gene TRBJ2-5, with D possibly being TRBD2 (5 bases). In germline, CDR1 is MGHDK, CDR2 SYGVNS. Trimming left V 2 bases short and J 0 bases short, with 19 bases between. The CDR3 has 18 residues.